Each of the 9 T cell receptor beta chains below was sequenced from the same sample in a study of control samples from healthy donors and cancer patients. Some clones are missing from TCRdb's copy, which holds only in-frame ones; the method was immunoSEQ multiplex PCR. The sample shows around 130,000 clones, around nine tenths of them seen only once. The sequenced sample was blood. These receptors all come from a man younger than 45 in good health.

The chain uses TRBV7-6 and TRBJ2-1; tentatively, D is TRBD1 or TRBD2 (5 bases each). Per the germline V gene, CDR1 is SGHVS and CDR2 is FNYEAQ. The CDR3 extends over 15 amino acids. The ends were cut back, 5 bases at V and 9 bases at J, with 20 bases in the middle. The CDR3 coding sequence is TGTGCCAGCAGCCAAGGGTATACAATGAGGGGTGAGCAGTTCTTC. Its translation: CASSQGYTMRGEQFF.

This clone is a singleton in its sample. V and J are TRBV10-1 and TRBJ1-2, with a tentative D call TRBD1 (5 bases). V was clipped by 3 bases and J by 1 base, with 12 bases between them. Per the germline V gene, CDR1 is WNHNN and CDR2 is SYGVQD (reference sequence). There are 15 residues in the CDR3. DNA of the CDR3: TGCGCCAGCAGTGATCAAATGGGGGGTAACTATGGCTACACCTTC. Protein: CASSDQMGGNYGYTF.

This chain joins TRBV5-8 and TRBJ2-5; 11 nucleotides align to TRBD2. The germline V gene has CDR1 SGHTS and CDR2 YDEGEE. V was pared by 0 bases and J by 4 bases, with 8 bases of the junction left unmatched. CDR3 length: 17 amino acids. This CDR3 is CASSLAIAGGPVETQYF. CDR3 nucleotides: TGTGCCAGCAGCTTGGCTATAGCGGGGGGGCCGGTAGAGACCCAGTACTTC.

The chain recombines TRBV3-1 (or the pseudogene TRBV3-2) with TRBJ1-2; a weak D match, TRBD1 (5 bases). Germline assignment: CDR1 LGHDT and CDR2 YNNKEL (reference sequence). The CDR3 length is 17 residues. The germline V and J ends were trimmed by 0 bases and 8 bases, with 22 bases remaining between them. The CDR3 here is CASSQDLRARPSGGYTF. The CDR3 DNA follows: TGTGCCAGCAGCCAAGATCTTAGAGCCCGGCCCTCAGGGGGCTACACCTTC.

This clone was detected only once. J is TRBJ2-2 and V is TRBV19; D gene ambiguous. Between the trimmed V and J ends, which lost 4 bases and 1 base, there was a span of 13 bases. Germline CDR1 LNHDA, CDR2 SQIVND (reference sequence). The CDR3 runs to 16 residues. CDR3 protein: CASSKPVLRNTGELFF. In DNA, the CDR3 is TGTGCCAGTAGTAAACCAGTATTGAGGAACACCGGGGAGCTGTTTTTT.

V and J are TRBV18 and TRBJ2-5; a weak D match, TRBD1 (6 bases). The V and J ends lost 6 bases and 2 bases respectively, with 10 bases between them. This CDR3 comprises 13 residues. Germline V CDR1 and CDR2: KGHSH, LQKENI. This CDR3 is CASSSGQQETQYF. The DNA of the CDR3 is TGTGCCAGCTCCTCCGGACAGCAAGAGACCCAGTACTTC.

This chain joins TRBV11-3 and TRBJ1-2, with no clear D. Germline V gene data show CDR1 as SGHNT and CDR2 as YENEEA. Trimming removed 1 base at V and 7 bases at J, with 13 bases between. This CDR3 contains 14 residues. The CDR3 nucleotides are TGTGCCAGCAGCTTAGTCGAGTTTTTGGGTGGCTACACCTTC. This codes for CASSLVEFLGGYTF.

This clone is a singleton in its sample. Within the sample, other DNA sequences also encode this same CDR3. The chain is built from TRBV2 and TRBJ1-5; 7 bases map to TRBD1. The CDR3 contains 14 residues. V trimming: 4 bases; J trimming: 5 bases; junction bases outside the gene matches: 5. Germline V gene data show CDR1 as SNHLY and CDR2 as FYNNEI. The CDR3 nucleotides are TGTGCCAGCAGTGGGACAGGAGGAGATCAGCCCCAGCATTTT. Protein sequence: CASSGTGGDQPQHF. The whole variable domain, remainder taken from reference TRBV2 and TRBJ1-5, is EPEVTQTPSHQVTQMGQEVILRCVPISNHLYFYWYRQILGQKVEFLVSFYNNEISEKSEIFDDQFSVERPDGSNFTLKIRSTKLEDSAMYFCASSGTGGDQPQHFGDGTRLSIL.

The chain is built from TRBV7-9 and TRBJ1-3; 8 bases align to TRBD1. The CDR3 contains 14 residues. Germline CDR1 and CDR2: SEHNR and FQNEAQ (reference sequence). V dropped 5 bases and J dropped 4; count of bases not matched to a gene: 4. As DNA, the CDR3 is TGTGCCAGCAGCGGACAGGGATCCGGAAACACCATATATTTT. This sequence encodes CASSGQGSGNTIYF.